This TCR beta chain was found in a study of response to subunit inactivated influenza vaccine. Each CDR3 protein gets one entry after TCRdb re-called the RT-PCR reads with MiXCR. The sample shows over 650,000 distinct CDR3 sequences, 15% to 20% of them seen only once. The CDR3 is 16 residues long. The germline V gene has CDR1 SEHNR and CDR2 FQNEAQ (reference sequence). Trimming removed 1 base at V and 4 bases at J, with 16 bases between. The sample here was PBMCs from blood, taken 5 days after vaccination. The chain uses TRBV7-9 and TRBJ1-2; D is possibly TRBD1 (6 bases). This TCR was recovered from a man aged 45 to 65 who received an inactivated influenza vaccine. The CDR3 DNA reads as TGTGCCAGCAGCTTAGTCCCGGCAGGGGTAAGCTATGGCTACACCTTC. This gives the protein CASSLVPAGVSYGYTF.